This T cell receptor beta chain was recovered during a study of blood T cell repertoires in COVID-19. Study-level background: The samples span acute and convalescent COVID-19 from the United States, Italy and Spain. Nucleic acid was either cDNA or gDNA, and it came from T cells, B-cell-depleted T cells, or PBMCs.

The length of the CDR3 is 15 residues. Per the germline V gene, CDR1 is MDHEN and CDR2 is SYDVKM. V lost 2 bases to trimming and J lost 3 bases, with 12 bases between them. Cohort allocation depended upon clinical history that participants reported. In the study's own analysis: The assay estimated nucleated cells by amplifying reference gene primers. Produced via immunoSEQ multiplex PCR; TCRdb's table is partial and in-frame only. That table is the source of V, J and clone size, and D and trimming were worked out from the DNA. The sample includes just over 300,000 clones, almost 90% seen only once; the top ten take around 4.4%.

The sample consisted of PBMCs or T cells enriched from blood (not recorded which). This clonotype was sampled from a woman under 30 with acute COVID-19. This chain joins TRBV28 and TRBJ2-3; D may be TRBD2 (6 bases). CDR3 in DNA: TGTGCCAGCAGTTTAACGGGAGCAGTAACAGATACGCAGTATTTT. Translating it yields CASSLTGAVTDTQYF.